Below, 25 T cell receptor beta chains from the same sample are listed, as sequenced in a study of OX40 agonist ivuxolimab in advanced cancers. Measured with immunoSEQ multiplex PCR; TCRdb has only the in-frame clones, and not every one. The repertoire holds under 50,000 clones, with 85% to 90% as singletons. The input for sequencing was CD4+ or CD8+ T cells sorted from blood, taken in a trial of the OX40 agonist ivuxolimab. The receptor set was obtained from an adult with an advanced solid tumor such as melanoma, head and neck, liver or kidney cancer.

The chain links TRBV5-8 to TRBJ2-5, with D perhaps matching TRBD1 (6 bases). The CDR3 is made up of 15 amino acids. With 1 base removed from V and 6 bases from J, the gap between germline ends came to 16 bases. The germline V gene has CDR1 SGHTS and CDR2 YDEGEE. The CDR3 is CASSLTGSIPKTQYF. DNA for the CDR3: TGTGCCAGCAGCTTGACAGGGAGCATTCCAAAGACCCAGTACTTC.

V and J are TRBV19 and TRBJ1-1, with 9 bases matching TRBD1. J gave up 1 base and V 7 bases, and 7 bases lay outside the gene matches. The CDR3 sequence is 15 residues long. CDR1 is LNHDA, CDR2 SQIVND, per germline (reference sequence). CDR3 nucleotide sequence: TGTGCCAGTACCCCGGACAGGGGAGGGAACACTGAAGCTTTCTTT. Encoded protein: CASTPDRGGNTEAFF.

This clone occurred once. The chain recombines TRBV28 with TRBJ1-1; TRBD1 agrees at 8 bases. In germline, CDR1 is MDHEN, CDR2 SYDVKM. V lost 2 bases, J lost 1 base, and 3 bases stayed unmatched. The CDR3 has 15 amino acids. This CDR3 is CASSLRTGKNTEAFF. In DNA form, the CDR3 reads TGTGCCAGCAGTTTACGGACAGGGAAGAACACTGAAGCTTTCTTT.

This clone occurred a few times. The CDR3 DNA sequence: TGCGCCAGCAGCCTGCCGACTAGGGCAGGTAATGAAAAACTGTTTTTT. It specifies CASSLPTRAGNEKLFF. This rearrangement joins TRBV4-3 to TRBJ1-4; no clear D. The CDR3 spans 16 residues. Trimming cost V 4 bases and J 4 bases, with 16 bases left between them. CDR1 is LGHNA and CDR2 is YSLEER in the germline V gene.

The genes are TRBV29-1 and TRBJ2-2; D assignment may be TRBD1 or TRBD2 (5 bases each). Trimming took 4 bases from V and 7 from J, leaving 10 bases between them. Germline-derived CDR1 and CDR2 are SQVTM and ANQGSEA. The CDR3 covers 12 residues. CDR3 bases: TGCAGCGTTGGGGGGTCCGGCGGGGAGCTGTTTTTT. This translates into CSVGGSGGELFF.

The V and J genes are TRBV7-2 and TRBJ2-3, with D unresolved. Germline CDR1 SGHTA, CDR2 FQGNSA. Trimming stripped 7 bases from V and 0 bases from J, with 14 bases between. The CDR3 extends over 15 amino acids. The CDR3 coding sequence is TGTGCCAGCACCTCGCGGATCCGTAGCACAGATACGCAGTATTTT. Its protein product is CASTSRIRSTDTQYF.

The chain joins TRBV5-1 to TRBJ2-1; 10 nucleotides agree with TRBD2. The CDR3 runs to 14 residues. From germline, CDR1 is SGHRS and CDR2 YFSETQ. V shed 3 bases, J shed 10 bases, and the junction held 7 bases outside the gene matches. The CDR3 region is CASSSWTSGYEQFF. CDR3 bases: TGCGCCAGCAGCTCCTGGACTAGCGGTTACGAGCAGTTCTTC.

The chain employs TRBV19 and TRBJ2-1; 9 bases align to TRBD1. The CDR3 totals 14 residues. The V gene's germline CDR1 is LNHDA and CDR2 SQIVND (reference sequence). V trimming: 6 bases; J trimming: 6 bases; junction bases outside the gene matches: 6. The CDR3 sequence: CASRAGTGINEQFF. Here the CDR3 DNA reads TGTGCCAGTAGGGCCGGGACAGGGATCAATGAGCAGTTCTTC.

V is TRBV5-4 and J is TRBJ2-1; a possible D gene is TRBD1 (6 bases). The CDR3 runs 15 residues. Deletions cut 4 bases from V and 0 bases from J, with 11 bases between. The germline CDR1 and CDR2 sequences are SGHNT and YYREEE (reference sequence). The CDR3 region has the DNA TGTGCCAGCAGCGTCACAGGGTCCTCCTACAATGAGCAGTTCTTC. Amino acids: CASSVTGSSYNEQFF.

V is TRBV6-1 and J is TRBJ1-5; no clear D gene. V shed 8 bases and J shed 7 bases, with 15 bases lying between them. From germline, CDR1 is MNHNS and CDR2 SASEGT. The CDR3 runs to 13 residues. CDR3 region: CASGTLMGQPQHF. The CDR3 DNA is TGTGCCAGCGGCACCCTGATGGGGCAGCCCCAGCATTTT.

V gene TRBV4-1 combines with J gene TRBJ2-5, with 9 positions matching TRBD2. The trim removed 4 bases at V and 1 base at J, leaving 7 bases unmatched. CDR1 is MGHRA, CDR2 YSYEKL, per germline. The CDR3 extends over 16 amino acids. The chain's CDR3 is CASSPLTSGTQETQYF. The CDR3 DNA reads TGCGCCAGCAGCCCATTGACTAGCGGAACCCAAGAGACCCAGTACTTC.

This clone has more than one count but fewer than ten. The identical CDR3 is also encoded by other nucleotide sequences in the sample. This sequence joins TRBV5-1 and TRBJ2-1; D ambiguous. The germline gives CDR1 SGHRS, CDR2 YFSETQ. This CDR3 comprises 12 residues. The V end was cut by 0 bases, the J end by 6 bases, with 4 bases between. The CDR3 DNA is TGCGCCAGCAGCTTGGCGGGCAATGAGCAGTTCTTC. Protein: CASSLAGNEQFF.

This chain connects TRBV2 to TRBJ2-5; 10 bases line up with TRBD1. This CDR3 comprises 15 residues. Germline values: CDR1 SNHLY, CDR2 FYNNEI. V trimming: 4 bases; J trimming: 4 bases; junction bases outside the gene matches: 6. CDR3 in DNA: TGTGCCAGCAGTGGGTTAGGACAGGGGGGAGAGACCCAGTACTTC. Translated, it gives CASSGLGQGGETQYF.

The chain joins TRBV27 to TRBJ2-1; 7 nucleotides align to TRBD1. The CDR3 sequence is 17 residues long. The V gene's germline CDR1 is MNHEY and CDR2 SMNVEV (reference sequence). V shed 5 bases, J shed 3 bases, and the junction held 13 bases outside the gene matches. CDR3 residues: CASSPLQGSAYYNEQFF. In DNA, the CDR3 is TGTGCCAGCAGTCCGTTACAGGGGAGTGCGTACTACAATGAGCAGTTCTTC.

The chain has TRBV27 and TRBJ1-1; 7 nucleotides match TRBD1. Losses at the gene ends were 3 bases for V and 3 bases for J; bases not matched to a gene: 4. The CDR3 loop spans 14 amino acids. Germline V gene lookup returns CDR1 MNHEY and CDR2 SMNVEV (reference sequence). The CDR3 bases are TGTGCCAGCAGTTTCACCCAGGGGGACACTGAAGCTTTCTTT. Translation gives CASSFTQGDTEAFF.

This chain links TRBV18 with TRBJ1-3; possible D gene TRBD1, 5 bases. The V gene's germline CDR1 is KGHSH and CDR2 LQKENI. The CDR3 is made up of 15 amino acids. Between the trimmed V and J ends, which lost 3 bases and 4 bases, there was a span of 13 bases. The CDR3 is CASSPSKGPGNTIYF. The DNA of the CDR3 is TGTGCCAGCTCACCTTCCAAGGGACCCGGAAACACCATATATTTT.

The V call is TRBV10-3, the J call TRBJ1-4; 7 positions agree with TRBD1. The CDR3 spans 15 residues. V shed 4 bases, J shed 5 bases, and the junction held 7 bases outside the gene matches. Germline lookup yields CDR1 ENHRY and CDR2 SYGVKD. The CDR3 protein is CAISAQTGRNEKLFF. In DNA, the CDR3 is TGTGCCATCAGTGCCCAGACAGGGAGGAATGAAAAACTGTTTTTT.

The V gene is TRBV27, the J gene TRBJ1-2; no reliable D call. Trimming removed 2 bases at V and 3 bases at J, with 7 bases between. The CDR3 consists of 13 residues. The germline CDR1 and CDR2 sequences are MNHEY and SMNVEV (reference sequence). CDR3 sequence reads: CASSLGDDYGYTF. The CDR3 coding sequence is TGTGCCAGCAGTTTAGGGGATGACTATGGCTACACCTTC.

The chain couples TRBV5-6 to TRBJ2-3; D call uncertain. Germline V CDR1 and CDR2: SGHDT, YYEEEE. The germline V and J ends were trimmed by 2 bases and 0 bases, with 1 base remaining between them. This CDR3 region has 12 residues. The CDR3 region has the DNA TGTGCCAGCAGCTTTAGCACAGATACGCAGTATTTT. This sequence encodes CASSFSTDTQYF.

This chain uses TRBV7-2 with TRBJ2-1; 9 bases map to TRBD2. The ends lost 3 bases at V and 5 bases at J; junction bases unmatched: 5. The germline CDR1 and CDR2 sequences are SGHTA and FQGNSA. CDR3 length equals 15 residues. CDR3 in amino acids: CASSFASGNDNEQFF. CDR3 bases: TGTGCCAGCAGCTTCGCTAGCGGGAACGACAATGAGCAGTTCTTC.

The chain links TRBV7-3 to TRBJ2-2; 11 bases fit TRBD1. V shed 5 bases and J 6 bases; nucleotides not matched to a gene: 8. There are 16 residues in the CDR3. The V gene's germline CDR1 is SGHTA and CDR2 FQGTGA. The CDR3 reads CASSTRTGGVPGELFF. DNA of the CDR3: TGTGCCAGCAGCACCCGGACAGGGGGCGTCCCCGGGGAGCTGTTTTTT.

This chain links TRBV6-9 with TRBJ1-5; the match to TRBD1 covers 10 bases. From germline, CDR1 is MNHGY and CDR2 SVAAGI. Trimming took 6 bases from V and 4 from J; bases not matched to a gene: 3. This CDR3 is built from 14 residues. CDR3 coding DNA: TGTGCCAGCAGAAGGACAGGGGGAAATCAGCCCCAGCATTTT. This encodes CASRRTGGNQPQHF.

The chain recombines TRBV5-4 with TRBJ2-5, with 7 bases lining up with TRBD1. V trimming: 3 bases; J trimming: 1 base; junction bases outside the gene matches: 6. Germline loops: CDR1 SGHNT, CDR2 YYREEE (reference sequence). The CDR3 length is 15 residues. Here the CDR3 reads CASSSGQSLQETQYF. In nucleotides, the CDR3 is TGTGCCAGCAGCTCGGGACAGAGCCTCCAAGAGACCCAGTACTTC.

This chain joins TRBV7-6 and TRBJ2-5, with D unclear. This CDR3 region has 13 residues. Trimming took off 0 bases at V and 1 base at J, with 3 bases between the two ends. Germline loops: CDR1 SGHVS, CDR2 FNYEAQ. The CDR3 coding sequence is TGTGCCAGCAGCTTAGCGGCCCAAGAGACCCAGTACTTC. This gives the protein CASSLAAQETQYF.

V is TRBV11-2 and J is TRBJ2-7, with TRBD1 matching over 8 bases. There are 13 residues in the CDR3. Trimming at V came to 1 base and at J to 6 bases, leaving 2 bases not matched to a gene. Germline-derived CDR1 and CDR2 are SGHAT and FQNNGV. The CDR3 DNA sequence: TGTGCCAGCAGCTTAGCACAGGGGGGCGAGCAGTACTTC. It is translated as CASSLAQGGEQYF.